These T cell receptor beta chains were read from a single sample in a study of blood T cells in healthy people across ages. TCRdb re-analysed the 5' RACE reads in MiXCR, keeping a single row per CDR3 protein. The data show 1.5 million to 2 million distinct CDR3 sequences, with about 30% seen just once and about 7.7% held by the top ten. Sequenced input: blood. These receptors were obtained from a woman younger than 45 in good health. Both conserved end residues are part of each CDR3. A D gene is named only where the DNA matches it firmly. Not all rows give a size; the values are once, few, many and, for expanded clones, a class.

once 14 TRBD1 TRBJ1-6 TRBV7-2 TGTGCCAGCAGCTTAACGACAGGGAATTCACCCCTCCACTTT CASSLTTGNSPLHF
few 14 TRBD1 TRBJ2-7 TRBV29-1 TGCAGCGTTGAAAGACGGGACAGCTCCTACGAGCAGTACTTC CSVERRDSSYEQYF
- 16 - TRBJ2-4 TRBV20-1 TGCAGTGTCACGACAGGCTCAACTTTAGCCAAAAACATTCAGTACTTC CSVTTGSTLAKNIQYF
- 12 - TRBJ1-2 TRBV30 TGTGCCTGGGGAGACACCAGCTATGACTACACCTTC CAWGDTSYDYTF
few 13 - TRBJ2-5 TRBV2 TGTGCCAGCATCCCGGCGGACGGAGAGACCCAGTACTTC CASIPADGETQYF
- 15 TRBD2 TRBJ2-7 TRBV20-1 TGCGGTGCTAGAGGGTCAGCGGGAGGCCATTACGAGCAGTACTTC CGARGSAGGHYEQYF
- 14 - TRBJ1-2 TRBV6-5 TGTGCCAGCAGGCCGACCGACAAACTCTATGGCTACACCTTC CASRPTDKLYGYTF
- 13 - TRBJ2-3 TRBV20-1 TGCAGTGCTATCCCTAGAGTTACAGATACGCAGTATTTT CSAIPRVTDTQYF
few 15 TRBD2 TRBJ2-7 TRBV5-1 TGCGCCAGCACTCTGAGGAGCGGGGGCTACTACGAGCAGTACTTC CASTLRSGGYYEQYF
- 12 - TRBJ2-3 TRBV25-1 TGTGCCAGCAGTGAATATACGGAAACGCAGTATTTT CASSEYTETQYF
few 15 TRBD2 TRBJ2-1 TRBV5-1 TGCGCCAGCAGCTTGCAAGCGGGGGGCAACAATGAGCAGTTCTTC CASSLQAGGNNEQFF
- 14 TRBD1 TRBJ1-2 TRBV25-1 TGTGCCAGCAGTGACCCCGGACAGGGAAGAGGCTACACCTTC CASSDPGQGRGYTF
few 16 - TRBJ2-2 TRBV10-1 TGCGCCAGCAGTGACCGCTGGGGGGTGGACACCGGGGAGCTGTTTTTT CASSDRWGVDTGELFF
many 12 - TRBJ2-7 TRBV27 TGTGCCAGCAGTTCTATGGCTGGCGAGCAGTACTTC CASSSMAGEQYF
- 15 - TRBJ2-5 TRBV4-1 TGCGCCAGCAGCCAAGAGTGCATCAGGGGTGAGACCCAGTACTTC CASSQECIRGETQYF
- 17 - TRBJ2-3 TRBV21-1 - CASRFGSGTGSRDTQYF
once 16 - TRBJ2-4 TRBV28 TGTGCCAGCAGTTTAATTCCGGGGGCGGCCAAAAACATTCAGTACTTC CASSLIPGAAKNIQYF
- 16 - TRBJ2-1 TRBV4-1 TGCGCCAGCAGCTCACCCCAAGGGACACGAGGGAATGAGCAGTTCTTC CASSSPQGTRGNEQFF
few 17 TRBD2 TRBJ2-1 TRBV29-1 TGCAGCACCAGGGGCCTAGCGGGAGCCAAGGGGACCAATGAGCAGTTCTTC CSTRGLAGAKGTNEQFF
- 12 - TRBJ2-3 TRBV12-3/TRBV12-4 TGTGCCAGCATGGGGGAAACAGATACGGAGTATTTT CASMGETDTEYF
- 19 TRBD2 TRBJ2-3 TRBV5-1 TGCGCCAGCAGCTTGGCGGGGAGTAGCGGGGTTTCTAGCACAGATACGCAGTATTTT CASSLAGSSGVSSTDTQYF
few 13 TRBD1 TRBJ2-7 TRBV12-5 TGTGCTAGTGGACCGGGACAGCTAGCCGAGCAGTACTTC CASGPGQLAEQYF
few 14 - TRBJ2-7 TRBV12-3/TRBV12-4 TGTGCCAGCAGCCTGAAATCCGGGATCTATGAGCAGTACTTC CASSLKSGIYEQYF
few 13 - TRBJ2-7 TRBV29-1 TGCAGCGGCTCTAGCGCCTCCTACAATGAGCAGTACTTC CSGSSASYNEQYF
- 15 TRBD2 TRBJ2-5 TRBV18 TGTGCCAGCTCTCCGGGGCGGGGAGGGCCGATTGAGCAGTACTTC CASSPGRGGPIEQYF
- 14 - TRBJ1-6 TRBV7-2 TGTGCCAGCAGCTTCGGGGTAGTGGGTTCACCCCTCCACTTT CASSFGVVGSPLHF
- 15 - TRBJ1-2 TRBV2 TGTGCCAGCAGTGAAGGGGCAGGCTCGAGTTTGGGCTACACCTTC CASSEGAGSSLGYTF
- 15 TRBD1 TRBJ1-1 TRBV12-3/TRBV12-4 TGTGCCAGCAGTTTCTCGCGACAGGGGAATGCTGAAGCTTTCTTT CASSFSRQGNAEAFF
- 16 TRBD2 TRBJ2-1 TRBV5-4 TGTGCCAGCAGCGGACTAGCGGGACCCAGGTCGGATGAGCAGTTCTTC CASSGLAGPRSDEQFF